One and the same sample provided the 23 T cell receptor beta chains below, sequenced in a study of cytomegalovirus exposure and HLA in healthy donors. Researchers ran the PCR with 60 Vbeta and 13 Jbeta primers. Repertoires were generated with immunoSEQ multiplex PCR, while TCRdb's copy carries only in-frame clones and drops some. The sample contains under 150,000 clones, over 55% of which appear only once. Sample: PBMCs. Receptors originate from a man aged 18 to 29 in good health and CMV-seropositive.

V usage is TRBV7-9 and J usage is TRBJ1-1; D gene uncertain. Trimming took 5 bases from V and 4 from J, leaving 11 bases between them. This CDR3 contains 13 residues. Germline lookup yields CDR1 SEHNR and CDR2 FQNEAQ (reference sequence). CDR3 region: CASSPPSGTEAFF. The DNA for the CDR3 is TGTGCCAGCAGCCCCCCGTCAGGCACTGAAGCTTTCTTT.

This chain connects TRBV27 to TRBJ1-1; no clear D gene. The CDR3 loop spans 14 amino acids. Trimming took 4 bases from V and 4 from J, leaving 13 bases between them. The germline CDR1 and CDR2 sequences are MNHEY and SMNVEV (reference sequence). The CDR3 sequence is CASSSPSGITEAFF. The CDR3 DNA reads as TGTGCCAGCAGTTCCCCATCGGGAATCACTGAAGCTTTCTTT.

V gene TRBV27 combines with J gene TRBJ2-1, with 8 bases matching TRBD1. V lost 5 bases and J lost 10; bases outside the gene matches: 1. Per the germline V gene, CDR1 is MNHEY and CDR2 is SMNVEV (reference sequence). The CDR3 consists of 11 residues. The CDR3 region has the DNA TGTGCCAGCAGTACAGGGGGAGAGCAGTTCTTC. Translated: CASSTGGEQFF.

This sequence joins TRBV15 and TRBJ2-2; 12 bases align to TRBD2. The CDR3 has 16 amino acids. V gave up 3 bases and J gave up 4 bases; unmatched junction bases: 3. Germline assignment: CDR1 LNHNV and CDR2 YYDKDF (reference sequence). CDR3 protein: CATSRGLAGSTGELFF. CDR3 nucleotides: TGTGCCACCAGCAGGGGACTAGCGGGTTCCACCGGGGAGCTGTTTTTT.

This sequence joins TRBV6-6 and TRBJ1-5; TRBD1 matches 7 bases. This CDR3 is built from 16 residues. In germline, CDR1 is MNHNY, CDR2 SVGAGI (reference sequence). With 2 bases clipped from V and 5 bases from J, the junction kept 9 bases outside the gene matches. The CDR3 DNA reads TGTGCCAGCAGTTACCCCGAGGGGGCAGGGGATCAGCCCCAGCATTTT. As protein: CASSYPEGAGDQPQHF.

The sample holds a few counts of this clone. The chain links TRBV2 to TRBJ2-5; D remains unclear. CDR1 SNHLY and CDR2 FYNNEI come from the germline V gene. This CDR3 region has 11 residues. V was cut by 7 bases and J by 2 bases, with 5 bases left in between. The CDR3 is CASKYQETQYF. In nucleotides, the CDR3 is TGTGCCAGCAAATATCAAGAGACCCAGTACTTC.

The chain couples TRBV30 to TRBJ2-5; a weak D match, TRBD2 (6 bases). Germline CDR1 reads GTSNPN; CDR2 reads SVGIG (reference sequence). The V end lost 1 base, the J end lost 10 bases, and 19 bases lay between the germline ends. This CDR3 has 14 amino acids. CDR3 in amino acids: CAWSEGNGGVNQYF. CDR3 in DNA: TGTGCCTGGAGTGAGGGGAACGGAGGGGTGAACCAGTACTTC.

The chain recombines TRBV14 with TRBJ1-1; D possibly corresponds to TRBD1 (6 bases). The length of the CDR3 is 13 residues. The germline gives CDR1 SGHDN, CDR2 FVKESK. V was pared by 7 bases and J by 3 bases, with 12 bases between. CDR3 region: CASTRGLDTEAFF. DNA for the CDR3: TGTGCCAGCACGAGGGGGTTGGACACTGAAGCTTTCTTT.

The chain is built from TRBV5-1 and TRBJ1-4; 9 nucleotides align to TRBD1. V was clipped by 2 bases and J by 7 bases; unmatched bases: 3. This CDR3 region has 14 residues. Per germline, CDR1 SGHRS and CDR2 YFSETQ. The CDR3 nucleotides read TGCGCCAGCAGCTTAGGACAGGGGTTTGAAAAACTGTTTTTT. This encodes CASSLGQGFEKLFF.

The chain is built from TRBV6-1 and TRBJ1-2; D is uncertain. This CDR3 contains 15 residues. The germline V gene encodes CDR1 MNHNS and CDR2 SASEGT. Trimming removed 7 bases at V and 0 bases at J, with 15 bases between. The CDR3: CASTTNHEANYGYTF. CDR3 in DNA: TGTGCCAGCACCACGAACCATGAGGCTAACTATGGCTACACCTTC.

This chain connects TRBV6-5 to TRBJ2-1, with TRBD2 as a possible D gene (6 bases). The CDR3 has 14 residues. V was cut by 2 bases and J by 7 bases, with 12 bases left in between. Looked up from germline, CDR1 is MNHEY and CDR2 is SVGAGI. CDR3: CASSYGQGGNEQFF. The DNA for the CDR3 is TGTGCCAGCAGTTACGGGCAGGGAGGAAATGAGCAGTTCTTC.

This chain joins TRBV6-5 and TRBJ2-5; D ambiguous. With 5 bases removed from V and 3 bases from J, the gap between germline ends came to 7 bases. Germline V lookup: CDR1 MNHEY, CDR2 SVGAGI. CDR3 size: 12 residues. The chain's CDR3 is CASSTVEETQYF. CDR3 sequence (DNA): TGTGCCAGCAGTACGGTAGAAGAGACCCAGTACTTC.

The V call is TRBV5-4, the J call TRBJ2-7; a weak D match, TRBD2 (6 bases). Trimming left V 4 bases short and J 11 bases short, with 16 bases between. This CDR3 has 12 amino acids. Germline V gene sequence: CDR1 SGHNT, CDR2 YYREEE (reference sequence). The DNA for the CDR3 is TGTGCCAGCAGCCTACCGGGACTCTCGGAGTACGTC. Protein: CASSLPGLSEYV.

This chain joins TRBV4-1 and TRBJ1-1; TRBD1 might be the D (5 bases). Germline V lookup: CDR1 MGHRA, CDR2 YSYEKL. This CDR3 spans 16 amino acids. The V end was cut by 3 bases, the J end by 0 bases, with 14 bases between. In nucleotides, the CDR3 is TGCGCCAGCAGCCACCCTAAACAGGTCATGAACACTGAAGCTTTCTTT. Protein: CASSHPKQVMNTEAFF.

CDR3 in DNA: TGTGCCAGCAGCCAAGTCCTTTCCCAGGGGAACACTGAAGCTTTCTTT. It encodes CASSQVLSQGNTEAFF. The genes are TRBV4-2 and TRBJ1-1, with D possibly TRBD1 on 5 matching bases. The germline V gene encodes CDR1 LGHNA and CDR2 YNFKEQ. Trimming removed 1 base from V and 1 base from J, with 13 bases in between. CDR3 length: 16 amino acids.

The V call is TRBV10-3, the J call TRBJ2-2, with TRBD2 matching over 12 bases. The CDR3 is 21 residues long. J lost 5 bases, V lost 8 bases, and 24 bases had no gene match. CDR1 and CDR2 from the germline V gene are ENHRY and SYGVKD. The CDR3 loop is CAIHNPSPSGGARLWTGELFF. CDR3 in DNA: TGTGCCATCCACAACCCTAGTCCTAGCGGGGGGGCGAGGTTGTGGACCGGGGAGCTGTTTTTT.

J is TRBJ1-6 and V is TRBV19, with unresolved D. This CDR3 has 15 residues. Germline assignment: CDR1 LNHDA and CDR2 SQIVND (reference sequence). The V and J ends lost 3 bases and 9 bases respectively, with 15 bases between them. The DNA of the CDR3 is TGTGCCAGTAGTATTTTCGGGAGGGCTTTTTCACCCCTCCACTTT. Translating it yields CASSIFGRAFSPLHF.

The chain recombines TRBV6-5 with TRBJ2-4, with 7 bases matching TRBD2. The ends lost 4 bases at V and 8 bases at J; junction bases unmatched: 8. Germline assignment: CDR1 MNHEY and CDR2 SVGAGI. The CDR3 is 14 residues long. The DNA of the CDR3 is TGTGCCAGCAGTTTCGCGGGGGTCAGGGACATTCAGTACTTC. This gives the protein CASSFAGVRDIQYF.

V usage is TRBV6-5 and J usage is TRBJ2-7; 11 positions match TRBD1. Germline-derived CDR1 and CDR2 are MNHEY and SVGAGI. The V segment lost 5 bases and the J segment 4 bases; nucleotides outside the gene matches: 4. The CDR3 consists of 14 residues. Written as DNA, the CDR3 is TGTGCCAGCAGTCCGGGACAGGGGGAATACGAGCAGTACTTC. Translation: CASSPGQGEYEQYF.

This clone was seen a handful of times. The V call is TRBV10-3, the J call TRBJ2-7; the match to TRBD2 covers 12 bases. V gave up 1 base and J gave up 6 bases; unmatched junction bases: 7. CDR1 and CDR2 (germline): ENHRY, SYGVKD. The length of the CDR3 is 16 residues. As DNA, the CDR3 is TGTGCCATCAGTGAGTATGGTATACTAGCGGGGGGCGAGCAGTACTTC. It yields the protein CAISEYGILAGGEQYF.

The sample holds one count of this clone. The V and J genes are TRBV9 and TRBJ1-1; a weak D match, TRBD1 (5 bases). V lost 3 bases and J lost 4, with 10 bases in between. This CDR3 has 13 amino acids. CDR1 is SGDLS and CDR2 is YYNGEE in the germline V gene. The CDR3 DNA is TGTGCCAGCAGCGCCGGGGGTTCCACTGAAGCTTTCTTT. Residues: CASSAGGSTEAFF.

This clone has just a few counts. CDR3 nucleotides: TGTGCCAGCAGCTTGGGGCTCGGAGGGAGGAGCACCGGGGAGCTGTTTTTT. It is translated as CASSLGLGGRSTGELFF. The V and J genes are TRBV7-2 and TRBJ2-2; a possible D gene is TRBD2 (6 bases). V was shortened by 3 bases and J by 4 bases, with 18 bases between the two germline ends. The germline gives CDR1 SGHTA, CDR2 FQGNSA. CDR3 size: 17 residues.

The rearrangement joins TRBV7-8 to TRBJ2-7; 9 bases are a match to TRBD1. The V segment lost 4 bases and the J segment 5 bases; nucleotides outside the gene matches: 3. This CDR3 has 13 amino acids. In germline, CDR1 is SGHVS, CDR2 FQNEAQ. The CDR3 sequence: CASSYRGRNEQYV. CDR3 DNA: TGTGCCAGCAGCTACAGGGGGCGAAACGAGCAGTACGTC.